Below are 7 T cell receptor beta chains sequenced from a single sample in a study of T cells in Graves' hyperthyroidism and ophthalmopathy (dated by TCRdb to between 2018 and 2020). The library came from multiplex PCR. Sequencing was performed on an Illumina HiSeq 2000. The TCR beta CDR3 regions were amplified from RNA transcripts. For the first round of RT-PCR on the TCR CDR3, the HTBI primer set was used together with the Qiagen OneStep RT-PCR kit. In-frame beta chains were kept once TCRdb had trimmed the public reads at Q25 with fastp and called clones with MiXCR. Rows are unified per CDR3 protein, each entry keeping the most common DNA and genes. In all, the sample holds some 770,000 distinct CDR3 sequences, and 16% of those were seen once. The ten largest clones capture around 8.1% of the sample. Input material: blood. The receptors stem from a man aged 18 to 30 with Graves' hyperthyroidism.

In its sample, this clonotype was seen many times. This chain links TRBV6-2 or TRBV6-3 with TRBJ2-7; the D is unclear. Looked up from germline, CDR1 is MNHEY and CDR2 is SVGEGT. The CDR3 covers 14 residues. Trimming shortened V by 7 bases and J by 7 bases, and 20 bases separated the two germline ends. As DNA, the CDR3 is TGTGCCAGCATTCGTGGGGAAGGCCTCCTGGAGCAGTACTTC. Encoded protein: CASIRGEGLLEQYF.

This chain connects TRBV9 to TRBJ2-3; the D call may be TRBD1 or TRBD2 (5 bases each). Germline-derived CDR1 and CDR2 are SGDLS and YYNGEE. Trimming removed 3 bases at V and 0 bases at J, with 11 bases between. This CDR3 is built from 15 residues. The CDR3 DNA reads TGTGCCAGCAGCGCCTGGGACGGAAGCACAGATACGCAGTATTTT. It specifies CASSAWDGSTDTQYF.

A few counts support this clonotype. V usage is TRBV20-1 and J usage is TRBJ2-2; D is possibly TRBD1 or TRBD2 (5 bases each). From germline, CDR1 is DFQATT and CDR2 SNEGSKA (reference sequence). The CDR3 has 16 residues. Trimming shortened V by 0 bases and J by 5 bases, and 16 bases separated the two germline ends. DNA of the CDR3: TGCAGTGCTAGAGACCCTACCGGGACCGCAACCGGGGAGCTGTTTTTT. Protein sequence: CSARDPTGTATGELFF.

The V gene is TRBV18, the J gene TRBJ1-5, with D unresolved. Germline V CDR1 and CDR2: KGHSH, LQKENI. V lost 6 bases and J lost 0, with 12 bases in between. This CDR3 contains 15 residues. The CDR3 sequence: CASSRGGDSNQPQHF. The CDR3 DNA is TGTGCCAGCTCCCGGGGTGGAGATAGCAATCAGCCCCAGCATTTT.

This clonotype has ten or more counts. The CDR3 nucleotides read TGTGCCAGTAGTATCAGAAATACGCAGTATTTT. This sequence encodes CASSIRNTQYF. The chain carries TRBV19 and TRBJ2-3; unclear D gene. Germline lookup yields CDR1 LNHDA and CDR2 SQIVND (reference sequence). Trimming took 3 bases from V and 7 from J, leaving 5 bases between them. The CDR3 consists of 11 residues.

The chain is built from TRBV4-1 and TRBJ2-1; 7 bases match TRBD2. The CDR3 extends over 15 amino acids. Germline CDR1 and CDR2: MGHRA and YSYEKL. With 0 bases clipped from V and 6 bases from J, the junction kept 5 bases outside the gene matches. CDR3 loop: CASSQDASGGNEQFF. CDR3 nucleotide sequence: TGCGCCAGCAGCCAAGATGCTAGCGGAGGCAATGAGCAGTTCTTC.

This chain uses TRBV4-3 with TRBJ2-2; 9 bases line up with TRBD1. Germline loops: CDR1 LGHNA, CDR2 YSLEER. Trimming at V came to 3 bases and at J to 6 bases, leaving 11 bases not matched to a gene. The CDR3 is made up of 17 amino acids. The CDR3 sequence: CASSHLLGQGDPGELFF. The CDR3 DNA reads as TGCGCCAGCAGCCATTTATTGGGACAGGGCGATCCCGGGGAGCTGTTTTTT.